A selection of T cell receptor beta chains follows, all from one sample in a study of T cell repertoires in cytomegalovirus infection. Their antigens are not known. TCRdb called the reads again in MiXCR, with one record for every CDR3 protein. The top ten clones hold about an eighth of a sample with about 890,000 distinct CDR3 sequences, roughly 30% of them seen once. The sequences come from cultured CD8+ T cells from PBMCs, collected from culture after CMV antigen stimulation. These receptors all come from a human donor in good health (CMV status not recorded). Some clones in this sample may be carry-over from other donors' samples. Both conserved end residues are part of each CDR3. D genes are given only for firm matches. Clone size, where shown, is once, few, many, or a class for clones that have expanded.

>TRBJ2-3|.|many|TRBV7-8
TGTGCCAGCAGCGAGGGACCAGCCCTCACAGATACGCAGTATTTT
CASSEGPALTDTQYF
>TRBJ2-7|.|.|TRBV20-1
TGCAGTGCTAGAGGTGGCCGGGCTTCTAACGAGCAGTACTTC
CSARGGRASNEQYF
>TRBJ2-1|TRBD2|many|TRBV7-6
TGTGCCAGCAGCTTAGCGCTAGCGGGGGGGCGCAATGAGCAGTTCTTC
CASSLALAGGRNEQFF
>TRBJ1-6|.|few|TRBV15
TGTGCCACCAGCAGCGATAGACAGGTATCACCCCTCCACTTT
CATSSDRQVSPLHF
>TRBJ1-3|TRBD1|few|TRBV7-2
TGTGCCAGCCTTAGCTTAGTCGCCGGGACAGCTGGAAACACCATATATTTT
CASLSLVAGTAGNTIYF
>TRBJ2-7|.|few|TRBV19
TGTGCCAGTAGTCACAGCCGTATCGGGTACGAGCAGTACTTC
CASSHSRIGYEQYF
>TRBJ2-1|TRBD2|.|TRBV27
TGTGCCAGCAGTTTTTCAGGACTAGCGTTCAATGAGCAGTTCTTC
CASSFSGLAFNEQFF
>TRBJ1-1|.|few|TRBV6-2/TRBV6-3
TGTGCCAGCAGGGGTGGGGAAGTCACTGAAGCTTTCTTT
CASRGGEVTEAFF
>TRBJ2-1|TRBD2|few|TRBV6-5
TGTGCCAGCAGTTACGGGGGGGGGGTTAATGAGCAGTTCTTC
CASSYGGGVNEQFF
>TRBJ2-1|TRBD2|many|TRBV7-6
TGTGCCAGCAGCTTAGCGCCTAGCGGGGCCAATGAGCAGTTCTTC
CASSLAPSGANEQFF
>TRBJ1-5|.|.|TRBV19
TGTGCCAGTAGTATGTCAGGGTATGGCAATCAGCCCCAGCATTTT
CASSMSGYGNQPQHF
>TRBJ2-6|.|.|TRBV9
TGTGCCAGCAGCGCCCTCCGGGGGACAGACTCTGGGGCCAACGTCCTGACTTTC
CASSALRGTDSGANVLTF
>TRBJ2-5|TRBD2|few|TRBV7-6
TGTGCCAGCGTGGGGGGGTACCAAGAGACCCAGTACTTC
CASVGGYQETQYF
>TRBJ2-1|.|few|TRBV9
TGTGCCAGCAGCTCGGGACTCTGGGAGCAGTTCTTC
CASSSGLWEQFF
>TRBJ1-1|TRBD1|few|TRBV27
TGTGCCAGCAGTTTCTCTCCTCACAGGGGTGGTCGAGGGAACACTGAAGCTTTCTTT
CASSFSPHRGGRGNTEAFF
>TRBJ2-5|TRBD2|.|TRBV11-2
TGTGCCAGCAGCTTAGGCATATCTAGCGGGGGATGGCAAGAGACCCAGTACTTC
CASSLGISSGGWQETQYF
>TRBJ1-1|.|.|TRBV10-2
TGCGCCAGCAGTACAAAGGACACTGAAGCTTTCTTT
CASSTKDTEAFF
>TRBJ2-1|TRBD1|.|TRBV7-9
TGTGCCAGCAGCCCGGGACAGGGGTTTTCTTCCTCCTACAATGAGCAGTTCTTC
CASSPGQGFSSSYNEQFF
>TRBJ1-6|.|.|TRBV7-6
TGTGCCAGCAGCCCTTTTGGAAATTCACCCCTCCACTTT
CASSPFGNSPLHF
>TRBJ1-5|TRBD1|.|TRBV15
TGTGCCACCAGCAGAGACAGGGGGCGGAATCAGCCCCAGCATTTT
CATSRDRGRNQPQHF
>TRBJ1-2|.|many|TRBV7-2
TGTGCCAGCAGCTTAGTTCCAGGGAGAAATGGCTACACCTTC
CASSLVPGRNGYTF
>TRBJ1-1|.|.|TRBV5-5
TGTGCCAGCAGCCCGTGGACTCATCGGGGCACTGAAGCTTTCTTT
CASSPWTHRGTEAFF
>TRBJ1-1|.|.|TRBV5-1
TGCGCCAGCAGCGGGACGGTTATGAACACTGAAGCTTTCTTT
CASSGTVMNTEAFF
>TRBJ1-1|.|.|TRBV28
TGTGCCAGCAGTTTTCATATGGGCCCGAACACTGAAGCTTTCTTT
CASSFHMGPNTEAFF
>TRBJ2-1|TRBD1|few|TRBV2
TGTGCCAGCAGTGAAAGGCAGGACAGGGATAATGAGCAGTTCTTC
CASSERQDRDNEQFF
>TRBJ2-1|.|few|TRBV6-6
TGTGCCAGCAGTTATCTAATTAATAATGAGCAGTTCTTC
CASSYLINNEQFF
>TRBJ2-5|.|few|TRBV11-2
TGTGCCAGCAGCTTAGACGGACGGAAGTACCAAGAGACCCAGTACTTC
CASSLDGRKYQETQYF
>TRBJ1-5|.|.|TRBV19
TGTGCCAGTAGCAGGGCCCTCCATCAGCCCCAGCATTTT
CASSRALHQPQHF
>TRBJ2-2|.|few|TRBV6-1
TGTGCCAGCAGTGATGAAGTGAACACCGGGGAGCTGTTTTTT
CASSDEVNTGELFF
>TRBJ1-4|.|.|TRBV12-3/TRBV12-4
TGTGCCAGCAAAGTAACCGCCTCTAATGAAAAACTGTTTTTT
CASKVTASNEKLFF
>TRBJ1-2|.|.|TRBV28
TGTGCCAGCAGCCGGGGCGTCGTGAGGGGCTACACCTTC
CASSRGVVRGYTF
>TRBJ1-4|.|.|TRBV6-5
TGTGCCAGCAGTTACTCGAGAGGGGGAAGGGAAAAACTGTTTTTT
CASSYSRGGREKLFF
>TRBJ1-6|.|.|TRBV6-5
TGTGCCAGCAGTTACTCGTTTAGATTCTATAATTCACCCCTCCACTTT
CASSYSFRFYNSPLHF
>TRBJ1-2|.|.|TRBV6-6
TGTGCCAGCAGTTACTCTAATTACGGCAGGTTAAACTATGGCTACACCTTC
CASSYSNYGRLNYGYTF
>TRBJ2-5|.|.|TRBV12-3/TRBV12-4
TGTGCCAGCAGTCAAGACATCGAGGAGGAGACCCAGTACTTC
CASSQDIEEETQYF
>TRBJ1-2|.|many|TRBV6-5
TGTGCCAGCAGTTACTCGGGGGGGGACTTCTATGGCTACACCTTC
CASSYSGGDFYGYTF
>TRBJ2-5|.|few|TRBV7-7
TGTGCTAGCAGCTTACGGTGGGCACCCGCGACCCAGTACTTC
CASSLRWAPATQYF
>TRBJ2-7|TRBD1|many|TRBV7-6
TGTGCCAGCAGCCCAGCGAGGACAGGGACCTACGAGCAGTACTTC
CASSPARTGTYEQYF
>TRBJ1-6|.|many|TRBV7-9
TGTGCCAGCAGTTTTTTGGATTCGAGCTCCTATAATTCACCCCTCCACTTT
CASSFLDSSSYNSPLHF
>TRBJ2-3|.|few|TRBV6-8
TGTGCCAGCAGCCGTCTTCTAGGCACGCAGTATTTT
CASSRLLGTQYF
>TRBJ1-6|TRBD1|.|TRBV5-5
TGTGCCAGCAGCTCAGGACAGGGGAACGCACCCCTCCACTTT
CASSSGQGNAPLHF
>TRBJ1-5|.|.|TRBV19
TGTGCCAGTAGTATACCGGGGCTGGGTCAGCCCCAGCATTTT
CASSIPGLGQPQHF
>TRBJ1-1|.|.|TRBV6-6
TGTGCCAGCACCACACGGGGCCAGAACACTGAAGCTTTCTTT
CASTTRGQNTEAFF
>TRBJ1-1|.|.|TRBV19
TGTGCCAGTAGTATAGGCCCAGGGCCGAACACTGAAGCTTTCTTT
CASSIGPGPNTEAFF
>TRBJ1-6|TRBD1|.|TRBV13
TGTGCCAGCAGCCCATTCAGGGGGATCAATTCACCCCTCCACTTT
CASSPFRGINSPLHF
>TRBJ1-1|.|few|TRBV27
TGTGCCAGCAGTTTATTCTCTGGGAGCGAGATGAACACTGAAGCTTTCTTT
CASSLFSGSEMNTEAFF
>TRBJ2-1|TRBD1|.|TRBV12-3/TRBV12-4
TGTGCCAGCTTTAAGGGGGCAGCGCATGAGCAGTTCTTC
CASFKGAAHEQFF
>TRBJ2-2|.|few|TRBV24-1
TGTGCCACCAGTGACCCTTTGGGGGCAGGGGAGCTGTTTTTT
CATSDPLGAGELFF
>TRBJ2-2|.|few|TRBV6-5
TGTGCCAGCAGTTACGTAGAAAACACCGGGGAGCTGTTTTTT
CASSYVENTGELFF
>TRBJ1-1|TRBD1|.|TRBV12-3/TRBV12-4
TGTGCCAGCAGACAGGGGCATGGGAACACTGAAGCTTTCTTT
CASRQGHGNTEAFF
>TRBJ2-1|TRBD2|.|TRBV6-4
TGTGCCAGCAGTAGAGCGGGGGGGGTGGATGAGCAGTTCTTC
CASSRAGGVDEQFF
>TRBJ2-3|TRBD2|few|TRBV11-1
TGTGCCAGCAGCCTGAAGACTAGCGGGGGGCCCCGAGATACGCAGTATTTT
CASSLKTSGGPRDTQYF
>TRBJ1-2|.|many|TRBV7-9
TGTGCCAGCAGCTTTTTAACGGGACGGCAAGAGGGTAATGGCTACACCTTC
CASSFLTGRQEGNGYTF
>TRBJ2-2|.|once|TRBV13
TGTGCCAGCAGTCCTTGGGCCGCCACCGGGGAGCTGTTTTTT
CASSPWAATGELFF
>TRBJ2-3|TRBD2|many|TRBV7-2
TGTGCCAGCAGCTTATGGGCTAGCGGATACACAGATACGCAGTATTTT
CASSLWASGYTDTQYF
>TRBJ1-1|.|.|TRBV13
TGTGCCAGCAGCCGCACGGTATCGGGGGGGAACACTGAAGCTTTCTTT
CASSRTVSGGNTEAFF
>TRBJ1-1|TRBD1|.|TRBV4-1
TGCGCCAGCAGCCAAGCACAGGGGGCGGACACTGAAGCTTTCTTT
CASSQAQGADTEAFF